The clone carrying this T cell receptor (beta chain) appeared many times. Its antigen is undetermined. The record originates from a study of spatial heterogeneity in lung cancer. Notes on the study in general: In blood, ubiquitous expanded tumor TCRs appeared more at resection than follow-up.

Individual TCR cDNA molecules each bore their own unique molecular identifier. MiXCR, applied by TCRdb to the 5' RACE reads, yields one record per CDR3 protein. The data contain tens of thousands of distinct CDR3 sequences, less than 6.5% of them singletons. This CDR3 region has 15 residues. V lost 0 bases to trimming and J lost 1 base, with 10 bases between them. Germline V gene data show CDR1 as SGHRS and CDR2 as YFSETQ. Time point: sample taken at primary tumor resection. Sequencing of whole RNA from tumor, nontumor lung or frozen PBMC involved no sorting. Sequencing was performed on PBMCs, taken at surgery. This chain joins TRBV5-1 and TRBJ1-1; D gene uncertain. This clonotype originated in a female donor with early-stage non-small cell lung cancer. For the CDR3, the DNA is TGCGCCAGCAGCTTGGGTGGCAGAAAGAACACTGAAGCTTTCTTT. Protein sequence: CASSLGGRKNTEAFF.